The clone carrying this T cell receptor (beta chain) was counted between two and nine times. Its antigen remains unidentified. Germline V gene sequence: CDR1 SGHAT, CDR2 FQDESV (reference sequence). The CDR3 totals 16 residues. J gave up 3 bases and V 6 bases, and 10 bases lay outside the gene matches. The sample originates from a study of T cell clones after liver transplantation. At the level of the study: Three of the eight recipients were HCV-positive; the rest had non-autoimmune, non-viral transplant indications. At least one year of complete immunosuppression withdrawal without enzymes over twice normal defined tolerance. Findings and caveats of the study: Small, mixed patient groups and varying post-transplant times limit these conclusions.

Assay: immunoSEQ multiplex PCR; the TCRdb copy retains only in-frame clones and omits some. The table includes roughly 80,000 clones, around four fifths detected once. The sequencing used CD4+ T cells from blood, collected 45 to 46 months after liver transplant. This sequence was found in a human patient who received a liver transplant. The graft donor may account for some of the T cells. V and J are TRBV11-1 and TRBJ1-4, with 7 positions matching TRBD1. This CDR3 reads CASRPRGQFPNEKLFF. The CDR3, as DNA: TGTGCCAGCAGACCAAGGGGGCAATTCCCTAATGAAAAACTGTTTTTT.